The subject of this entry is one T cell receptor (beta chain). Original processing methods: Estimates of nucleated cell counts were drawn from the amplification of reference gene primers. Measured with immunoSEQ multiplex PCR; TCRdb has only the in-frame clones, and not every one. The D gene and trimming were derived from the DNA, and the V and J assignments and clone size from that table. The sample has approximately 210,000 clones, 75% to 90% seen once; the top ten hold 5.1%. This specimen belongs to a study of blood T cell repertoires in COVID-19. Across the whole study: Sites across the United States, Italy and Spain contributed samples from acute and convalescent COVID-19. In each case, the material was cDNA or gDNA derived from T cells, B-cell-depleted T cells, or PBMCs.

This CDR3 region has 13 residues. Germline V lookup: CDR1 MNHEY, CDR2 SVGEGT. Trimming took 5 bases from V and 9 from J, leaving 11 bases between them. This clonotype originated in a human donor in a cohort sampled during active COVID-19. The material sequenced was peripheral blood. The chain couples TRBV6-2 or TRBV6-3 to TRBJ1-6, with no clear D. CDR3 region: CASSPGETSPLHF. The CDR3 DNA follows: TGTGCCAGCAGTCCGGGTGAAACTTCACCCCTCCACTTT.